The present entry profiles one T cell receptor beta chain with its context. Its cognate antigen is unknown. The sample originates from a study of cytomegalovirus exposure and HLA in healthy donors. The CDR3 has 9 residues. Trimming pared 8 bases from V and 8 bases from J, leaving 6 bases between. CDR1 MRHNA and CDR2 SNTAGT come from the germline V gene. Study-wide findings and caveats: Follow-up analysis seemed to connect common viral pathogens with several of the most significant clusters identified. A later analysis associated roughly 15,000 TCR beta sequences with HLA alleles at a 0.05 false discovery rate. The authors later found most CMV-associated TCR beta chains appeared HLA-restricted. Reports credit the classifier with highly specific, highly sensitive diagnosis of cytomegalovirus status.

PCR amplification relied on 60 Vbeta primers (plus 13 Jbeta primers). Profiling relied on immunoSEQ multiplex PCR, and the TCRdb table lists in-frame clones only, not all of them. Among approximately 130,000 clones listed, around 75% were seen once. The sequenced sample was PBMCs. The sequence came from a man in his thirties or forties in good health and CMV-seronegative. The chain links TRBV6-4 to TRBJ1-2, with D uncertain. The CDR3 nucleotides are TGTGCCAGCTCCCAGGGCTACACCTTC. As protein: CASSQGYTF.